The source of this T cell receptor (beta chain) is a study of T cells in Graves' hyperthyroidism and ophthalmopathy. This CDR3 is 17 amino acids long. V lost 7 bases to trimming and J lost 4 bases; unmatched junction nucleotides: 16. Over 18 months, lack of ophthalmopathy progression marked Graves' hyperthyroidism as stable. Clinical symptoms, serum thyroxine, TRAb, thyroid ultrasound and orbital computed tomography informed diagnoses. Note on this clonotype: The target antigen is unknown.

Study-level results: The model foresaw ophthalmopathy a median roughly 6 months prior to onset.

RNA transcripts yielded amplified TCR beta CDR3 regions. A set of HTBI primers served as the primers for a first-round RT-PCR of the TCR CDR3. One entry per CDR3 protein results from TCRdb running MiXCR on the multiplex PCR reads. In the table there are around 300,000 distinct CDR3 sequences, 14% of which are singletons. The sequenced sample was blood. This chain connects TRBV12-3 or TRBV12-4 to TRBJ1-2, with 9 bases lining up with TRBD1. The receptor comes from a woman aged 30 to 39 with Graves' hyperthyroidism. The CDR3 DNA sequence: TGTGCCAGCAATCCGGGGGGGACAGGGCCGGAAGGCTATGGCTACACCTTC. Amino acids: CASNPGGTGPEGYGYTF.